The present T cell receptor (beta chain) was sequenced within a study of CD8+ T cells in alopecia areata. Whole-study context: Treated patients were dosed with oral tofacitinib, taking 5 to 10 mg twice daily. General study points: More clonal than normal scalp was lesional scalp, particularly alopecia totalis/universalis.

The investigators collected lesional scalp punch biopsies and peripheral blood from alopecia areata patients. In this sample, this clone turned up a few times. Its antigen is as yet unknown. Reverse transcribed after extraction, RNA yielded cDNA as the sequencing template. TCRdb's table, derived via immunoSEQ multiplex PCR, lists solely in-frame clones and lacks some. The data contain about 130,000 clones, about three fifths of them singletons. The specimen comprised CD4+ T cells sorted from blood, sampled at week 0. The clonotype comes from a human donor with alopecia areata.

CDR3 in amino acids: CASSLSQTQYF. The CDR3 nucleotides read TGTGCCAGCAGCTTATCTCAGACCCAGTACTTC. V is TRBV7-9 and J is TRBJ2-5; D is ambiguous. This CDR3 comprises 11 residues. V was trimmed by 2 bases and J by 6 bases, leaving 4 bases between them. Germline CDR1 is SEHNR and CDR2 is FQNEAQ (reference sequence).